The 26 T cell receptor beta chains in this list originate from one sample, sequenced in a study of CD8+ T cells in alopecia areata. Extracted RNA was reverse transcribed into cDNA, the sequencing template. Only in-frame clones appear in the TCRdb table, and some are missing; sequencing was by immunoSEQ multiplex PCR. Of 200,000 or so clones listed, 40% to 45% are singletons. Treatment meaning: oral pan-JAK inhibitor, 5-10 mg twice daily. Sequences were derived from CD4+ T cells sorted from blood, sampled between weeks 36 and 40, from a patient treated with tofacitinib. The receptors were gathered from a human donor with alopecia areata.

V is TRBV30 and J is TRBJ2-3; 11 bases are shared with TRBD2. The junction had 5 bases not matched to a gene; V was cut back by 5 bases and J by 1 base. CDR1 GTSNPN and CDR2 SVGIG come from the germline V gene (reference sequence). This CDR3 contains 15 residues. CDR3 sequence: CAWSLGLAGTDTQYF. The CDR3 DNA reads TGTGCCTGGTCCCTGGGACTAGCGGGCACAGATACGCAGTATTTT. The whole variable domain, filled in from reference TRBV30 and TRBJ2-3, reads SQTIHQWPATLVQPVGSPLSLECTVEGTSNPNLYWYRQAAGRGLQLLFYSVGIGQISSEVPQNLSASRPQDRQFILSSKKLLLSDSGFYLCAWSLGLAGTDTQYFGPGTRLTVL.

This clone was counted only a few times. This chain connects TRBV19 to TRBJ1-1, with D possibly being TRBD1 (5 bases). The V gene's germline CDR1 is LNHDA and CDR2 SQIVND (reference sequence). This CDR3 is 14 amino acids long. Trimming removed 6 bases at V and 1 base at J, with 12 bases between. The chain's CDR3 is CASSPRGQNTEAFF. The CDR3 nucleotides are TGTGCCAGTAGCCCAAGAGGACAGAACACTGAAGCTTTCTTT. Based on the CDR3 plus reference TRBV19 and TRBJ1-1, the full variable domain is DGGITQSPKYLFRKEGQNVTLSCEQNLNHDAMYWYRQDPGQGLRLIYYSQIVNDFQKGDIAEGYSVSREKKESFPLTVTSAQKNPTAFYLCASSPRGQNTEAFFGQGTRLTVV.

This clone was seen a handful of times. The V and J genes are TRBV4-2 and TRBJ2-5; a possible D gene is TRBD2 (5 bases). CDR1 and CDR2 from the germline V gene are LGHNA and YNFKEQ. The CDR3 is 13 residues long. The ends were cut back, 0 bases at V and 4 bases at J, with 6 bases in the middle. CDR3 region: CASSQDRGETQYF. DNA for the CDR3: TGTGCCAGCAGCCAAGATCGGGGAGAGACCCAGTACTTC.

CDR3 nucleotide sequence: TGCAGCGTTGTACAGGGTTTGCACGAGCAGTACTTC. Translated: CSVVQGLHEQYF. The rearrangement joins TRBV29-1 to TRBJ2-7; D possibly corresponds to TRBD1 (6 bases). Germline CDR1 and CDR2: SQVTM and ANQGSEA. V lost 4 bases and J 5 bases, leaving 12 bases between the germline ends. There are 12 residues in the CDR3.

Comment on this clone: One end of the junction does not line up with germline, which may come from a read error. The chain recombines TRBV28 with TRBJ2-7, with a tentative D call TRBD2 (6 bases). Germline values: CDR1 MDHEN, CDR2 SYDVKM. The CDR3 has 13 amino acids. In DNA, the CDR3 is TGTGCCAGCAGCCAGGGCGCGTTGGGGGAGGAATGCTTC. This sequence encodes CASSQGALGEECF.

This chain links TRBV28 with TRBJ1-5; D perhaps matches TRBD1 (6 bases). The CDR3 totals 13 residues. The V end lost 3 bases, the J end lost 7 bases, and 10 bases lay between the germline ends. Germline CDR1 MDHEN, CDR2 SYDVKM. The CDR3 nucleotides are TGTGCCAGCAGTTTGGCCAGGGGCCAGCCCCAGCATTTT. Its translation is CASSLARGQPQHF.

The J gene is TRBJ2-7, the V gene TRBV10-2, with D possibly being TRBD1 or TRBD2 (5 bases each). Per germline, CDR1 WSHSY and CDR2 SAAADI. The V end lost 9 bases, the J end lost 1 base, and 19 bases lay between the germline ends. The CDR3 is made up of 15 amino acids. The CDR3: CASWDPGTQSYEQYF. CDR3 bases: TGCGCCAGTTGGGATCCCGGGACGCAGTCCTACGAGCAGTACTTC.

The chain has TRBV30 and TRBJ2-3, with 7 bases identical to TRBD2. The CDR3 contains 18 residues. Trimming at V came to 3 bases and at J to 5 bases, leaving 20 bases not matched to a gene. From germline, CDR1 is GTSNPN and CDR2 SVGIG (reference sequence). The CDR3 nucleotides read TGTGCCTGGAGAGAATTGGGCGGGAGCGGTATTGGCGAAGATACGCAGTATTTT. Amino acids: CAWRELGGSGIGEDTQYF.

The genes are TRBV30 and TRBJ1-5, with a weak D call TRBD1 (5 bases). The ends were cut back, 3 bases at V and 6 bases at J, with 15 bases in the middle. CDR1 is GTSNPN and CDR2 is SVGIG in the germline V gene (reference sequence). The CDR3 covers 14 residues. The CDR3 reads CAWRLRGGTQPQHF. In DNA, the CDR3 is TGTGCCTGGAGGCTACGGGGAGGGACTCAGCCCCAGCATTTT.

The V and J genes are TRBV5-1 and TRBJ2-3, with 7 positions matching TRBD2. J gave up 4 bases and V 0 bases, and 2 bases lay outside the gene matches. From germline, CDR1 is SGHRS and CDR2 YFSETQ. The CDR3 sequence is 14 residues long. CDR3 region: CASSLAGGPDTQYF. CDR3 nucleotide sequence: TGCGCCAGCAGCTTGGCGGGAGGACCAGATACGCAGTATTTT.

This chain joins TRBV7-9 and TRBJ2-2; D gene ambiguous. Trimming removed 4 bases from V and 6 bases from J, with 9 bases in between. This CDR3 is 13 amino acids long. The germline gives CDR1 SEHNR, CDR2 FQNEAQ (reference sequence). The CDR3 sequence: CASSSASSGELFF. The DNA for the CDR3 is TGTGCCAGCAGCTCCGCCTCGTCCGGGGAGCTGTTTTTT.

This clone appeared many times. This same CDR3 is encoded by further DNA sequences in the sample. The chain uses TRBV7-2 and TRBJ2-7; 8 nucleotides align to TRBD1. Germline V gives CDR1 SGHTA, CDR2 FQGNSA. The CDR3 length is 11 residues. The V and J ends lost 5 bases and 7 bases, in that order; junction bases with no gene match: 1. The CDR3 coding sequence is TGTGCCAGCAGCCGGACAGGGGAGCAGTACTTC. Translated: CASSRTGEQYF.

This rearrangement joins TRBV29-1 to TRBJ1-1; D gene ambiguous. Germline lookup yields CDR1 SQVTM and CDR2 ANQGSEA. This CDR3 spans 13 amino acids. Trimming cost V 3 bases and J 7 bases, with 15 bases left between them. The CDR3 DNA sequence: TGCAGCGTTGAGGTGCAGGACGACCGTGAAGCTTTCTTT. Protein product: CSVEVQDDREAFF.

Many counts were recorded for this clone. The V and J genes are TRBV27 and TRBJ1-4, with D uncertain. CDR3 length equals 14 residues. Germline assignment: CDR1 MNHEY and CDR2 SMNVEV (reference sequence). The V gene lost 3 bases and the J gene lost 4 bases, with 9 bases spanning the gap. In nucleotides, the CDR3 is TGTGCCAGCAGTTTCCGGAGAGATAATGAAAAACTGTTTTTT. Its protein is CASSFRRDNEKLFF. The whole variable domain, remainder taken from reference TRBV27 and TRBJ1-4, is EAQVTQNPRYLITVTGKKLTVTCSQNMNHEYMSWYRQDPGLGLRQIYYSMNVEVTDKGDVPEGYKVSRKEKRNFPLILESPSPNQTSLYFCASSFRRDNEKLFFGSGTQLSVL.

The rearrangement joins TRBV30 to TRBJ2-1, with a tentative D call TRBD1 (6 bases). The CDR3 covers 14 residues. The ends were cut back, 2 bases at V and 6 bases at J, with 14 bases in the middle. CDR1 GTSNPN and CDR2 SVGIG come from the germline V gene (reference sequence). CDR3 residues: CAWSLGQLSNEQFF. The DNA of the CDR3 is TGTGCCTGGAGTCTGGGACAACTGTCCAATGAGCAGTTCTTC.

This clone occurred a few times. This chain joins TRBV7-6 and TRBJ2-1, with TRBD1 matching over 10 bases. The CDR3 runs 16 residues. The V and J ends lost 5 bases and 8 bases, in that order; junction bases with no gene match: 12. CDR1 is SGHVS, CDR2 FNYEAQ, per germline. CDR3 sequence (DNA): TGTGCCAGCAGCAAAGGACAGGGGGAAAGCATGCATGAGCAGTTCTTC. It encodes CASSKGQGESMHEQFF.

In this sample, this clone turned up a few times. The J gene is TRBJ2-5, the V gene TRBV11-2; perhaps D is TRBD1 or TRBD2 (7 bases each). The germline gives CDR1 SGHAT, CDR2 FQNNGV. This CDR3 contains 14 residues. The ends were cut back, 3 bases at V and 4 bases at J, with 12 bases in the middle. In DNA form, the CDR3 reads TGTGCCAGCAGCTTGCAGGGGGGGGGAGAGACCCAGTACTTC. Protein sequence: CASSLQGGGETQYF.

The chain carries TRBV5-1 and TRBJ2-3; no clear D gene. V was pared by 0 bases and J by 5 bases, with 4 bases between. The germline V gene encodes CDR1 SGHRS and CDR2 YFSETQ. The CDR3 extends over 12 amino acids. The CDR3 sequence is CASSLAEDTQYF. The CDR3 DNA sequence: TGCGCCAGCAGCTTGGCCGAAGATACGCAGTATTTT.

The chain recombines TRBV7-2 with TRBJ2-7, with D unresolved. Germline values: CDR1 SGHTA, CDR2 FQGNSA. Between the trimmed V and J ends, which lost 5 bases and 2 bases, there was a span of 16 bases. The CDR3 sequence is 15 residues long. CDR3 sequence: CASSPFHTSTYEQYF. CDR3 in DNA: TGTGCCAGCAGCCCCTTCCATACCTCCACCTACGAGCAGTACTTC. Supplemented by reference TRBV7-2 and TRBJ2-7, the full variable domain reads GAGVSQSPSNKVTEKGKDVELRCDPISGHTALYWYRQSLGQGLEFLIYFQGNSAPDKSGLPSDRFSAERTGGSVSTLTIQRTQQEDSAVYLCASSPFHTSTYEQYFGPGTRLTVT.

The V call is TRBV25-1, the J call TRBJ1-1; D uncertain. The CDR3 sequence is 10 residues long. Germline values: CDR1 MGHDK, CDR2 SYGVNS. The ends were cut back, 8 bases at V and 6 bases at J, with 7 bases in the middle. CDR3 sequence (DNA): TGTGCCAGCCGGGCGGCTGAAGCTTTCTTT. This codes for CASRAAEAFF.

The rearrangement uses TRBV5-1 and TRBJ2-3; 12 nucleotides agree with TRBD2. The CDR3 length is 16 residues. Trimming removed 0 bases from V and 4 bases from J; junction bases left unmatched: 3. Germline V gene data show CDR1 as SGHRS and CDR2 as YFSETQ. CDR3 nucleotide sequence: TGCGCCAGCAGCTTGGCCCGACTAGCGGGGGCAGATACGCAGTATTTT. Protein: CASSLARLAGADTQYF. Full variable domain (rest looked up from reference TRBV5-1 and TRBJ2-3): KAGVTQTPRYLIKTRGQQVTLSCSPISGHRSVSWYQQTPGQGLQFLFEYFSETQRNKGNFPGRFSGRQFSNSRSEMNVSTLELGDSALYLCASSLARLAGADTQYFGPGTRLTVL.

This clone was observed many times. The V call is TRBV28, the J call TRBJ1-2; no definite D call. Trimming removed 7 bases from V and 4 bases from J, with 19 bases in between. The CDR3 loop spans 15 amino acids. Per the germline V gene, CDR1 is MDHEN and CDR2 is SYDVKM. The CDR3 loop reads CASTSTPRASYGYTF. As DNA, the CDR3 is TGTGCCAGCACCTCGACCCCCCGGGCCTCCTATGGCTACACCTTC.

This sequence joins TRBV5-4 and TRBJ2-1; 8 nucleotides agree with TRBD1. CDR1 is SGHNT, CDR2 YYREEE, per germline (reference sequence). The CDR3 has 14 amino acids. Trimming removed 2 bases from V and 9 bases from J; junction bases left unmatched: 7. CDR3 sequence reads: CASSFQGAQGEQFF. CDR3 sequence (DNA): TGTGCCAGCAGCTTCCAGGGGGCGCAGGGTGAGCAGTTCTTC. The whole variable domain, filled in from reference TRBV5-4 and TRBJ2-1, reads ETGVTQSPTHLIKTRGQQVTLRCSSQSGHNTVSWYQQALGQGPQFIFQYYREEENGRGNFPPRFSGLQFPNYSSELNVNALELDDSALYLCASSFQGAQGEQFFGPGTRLTVL.

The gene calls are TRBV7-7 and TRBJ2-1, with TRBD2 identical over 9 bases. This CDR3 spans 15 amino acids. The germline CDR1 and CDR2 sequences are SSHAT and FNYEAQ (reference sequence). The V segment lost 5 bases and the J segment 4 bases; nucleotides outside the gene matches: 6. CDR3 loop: CASSPLAGRYNEQFF. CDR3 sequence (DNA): TGTGCCAGCAGCCCCCTAGCGGGGAGATACAATGAGCAGTTCTTC.

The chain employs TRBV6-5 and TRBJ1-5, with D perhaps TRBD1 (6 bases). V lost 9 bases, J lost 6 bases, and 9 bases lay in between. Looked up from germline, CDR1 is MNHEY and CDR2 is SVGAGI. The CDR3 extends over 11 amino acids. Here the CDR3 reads CASQGLQPQHF. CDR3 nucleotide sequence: TGTGCCAGTCAGGGGCTTCAGCCCCAGCATTTT.

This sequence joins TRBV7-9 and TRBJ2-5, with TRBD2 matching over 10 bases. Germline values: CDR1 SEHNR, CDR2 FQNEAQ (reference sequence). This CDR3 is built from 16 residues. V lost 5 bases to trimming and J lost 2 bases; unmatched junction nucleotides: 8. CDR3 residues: CASSEPRTSGQETQYF. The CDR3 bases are TGTGCCAGCAGCGAGCCTCGGACTAGCGGTCAAGAGACCCAGTACTTC.